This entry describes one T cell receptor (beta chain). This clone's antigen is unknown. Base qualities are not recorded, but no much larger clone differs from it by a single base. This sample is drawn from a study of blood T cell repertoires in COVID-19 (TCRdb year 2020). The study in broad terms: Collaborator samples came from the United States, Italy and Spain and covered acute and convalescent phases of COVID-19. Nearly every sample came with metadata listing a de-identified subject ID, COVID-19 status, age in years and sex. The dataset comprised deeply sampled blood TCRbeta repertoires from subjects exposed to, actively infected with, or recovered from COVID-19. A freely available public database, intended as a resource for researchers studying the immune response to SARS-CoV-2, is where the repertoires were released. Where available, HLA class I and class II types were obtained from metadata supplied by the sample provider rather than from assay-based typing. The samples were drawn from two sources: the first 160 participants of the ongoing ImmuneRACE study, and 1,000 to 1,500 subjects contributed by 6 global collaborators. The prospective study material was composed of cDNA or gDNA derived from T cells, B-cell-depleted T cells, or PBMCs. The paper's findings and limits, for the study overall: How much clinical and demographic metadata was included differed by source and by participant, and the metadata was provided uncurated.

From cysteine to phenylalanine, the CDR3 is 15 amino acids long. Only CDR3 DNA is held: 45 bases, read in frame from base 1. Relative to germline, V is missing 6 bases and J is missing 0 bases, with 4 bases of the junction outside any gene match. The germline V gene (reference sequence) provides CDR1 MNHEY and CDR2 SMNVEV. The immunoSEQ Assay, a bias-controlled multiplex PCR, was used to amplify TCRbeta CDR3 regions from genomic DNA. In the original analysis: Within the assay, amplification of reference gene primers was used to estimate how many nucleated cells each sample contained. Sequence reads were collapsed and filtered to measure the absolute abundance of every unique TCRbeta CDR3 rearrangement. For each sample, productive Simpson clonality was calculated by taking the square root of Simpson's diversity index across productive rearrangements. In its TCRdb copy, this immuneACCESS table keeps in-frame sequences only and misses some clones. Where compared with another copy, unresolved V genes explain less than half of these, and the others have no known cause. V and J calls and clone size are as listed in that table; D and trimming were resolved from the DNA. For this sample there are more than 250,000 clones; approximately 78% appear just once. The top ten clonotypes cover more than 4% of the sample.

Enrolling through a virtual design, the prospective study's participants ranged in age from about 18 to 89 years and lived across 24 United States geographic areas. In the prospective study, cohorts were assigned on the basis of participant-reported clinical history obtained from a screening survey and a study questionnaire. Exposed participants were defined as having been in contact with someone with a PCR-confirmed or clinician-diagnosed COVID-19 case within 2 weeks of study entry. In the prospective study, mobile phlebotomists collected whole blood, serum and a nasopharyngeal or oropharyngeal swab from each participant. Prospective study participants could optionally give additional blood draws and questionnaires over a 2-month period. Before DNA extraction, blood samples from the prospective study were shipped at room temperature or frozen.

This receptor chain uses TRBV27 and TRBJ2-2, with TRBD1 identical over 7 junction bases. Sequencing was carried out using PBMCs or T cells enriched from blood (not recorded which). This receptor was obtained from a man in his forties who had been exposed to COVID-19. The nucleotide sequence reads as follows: TGTGCCAGCAGCAAGGGGGCCCCGAACACCGGGGAGCTGTTTTTT. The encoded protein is CASSKGAPNTGELFF.